This T cell receptor beta chain originates from a study of graft-versus-host responses after intestinal transplantation. The CDR3 consists of 11 residues. Germline assignment: CDR1 MGHRA and CDR2 YSYEKL. Trimming stripped 8 bases from V and 3 bases from J, with 7 bases between. For this clone: As yet, its antigen is unknown.

The repertoire was sequenced with immunoSEQ multiplex PCR; TCRdb's copy has only in-frame clones and lacks some. Of tens of thousands of clones detected, approximately 94% appear once; the ten largest clones hold 2% to 2.5%. Study outcomes and limitations: Recipient marrow harbored GvH clones, some of which surfaced first in ileum or blood.

The chain joins TRBV4-1 to TRBJ1-1; D ambiguous. Source: unstimulated CD8+ T cells sorted from spleen or lymph node cells, taken before intestinal transplant. The source of this sequence is a human donor who received an intestinal transplant. The CDR3 DNA reads TGCGCCAGCCGGGAGGACACTGAAGCTTTCTTT. Translating gives CASREDTEAFF.